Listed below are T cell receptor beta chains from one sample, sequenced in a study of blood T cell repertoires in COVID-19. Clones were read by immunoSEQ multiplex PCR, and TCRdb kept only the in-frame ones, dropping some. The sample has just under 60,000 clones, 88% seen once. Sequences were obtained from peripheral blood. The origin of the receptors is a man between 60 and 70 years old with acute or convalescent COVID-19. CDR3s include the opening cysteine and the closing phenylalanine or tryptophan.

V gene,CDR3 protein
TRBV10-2,CASSEGGFSGNTIYF
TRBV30,CAWSATGVGLHAEPQHF
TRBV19,CASTVVGPRGRSRQPQHF
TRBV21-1,CASSSAGTQGGYGYTF
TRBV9,CASAPGGGYGYTF
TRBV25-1,CASTPGRGTEAFF
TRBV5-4,CASSQGGRGFNYGYTF
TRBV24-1,CATSDLTGDTGELFF
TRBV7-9,CASSSGREASPLHF
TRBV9,CASSRGGGYTF
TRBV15,CATSRDRGQGYEQYF
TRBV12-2,CASRLGGFGTKVYEQYF
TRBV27,CASSLSRGNQPQHF
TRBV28,CASSLEGLGGETQYF
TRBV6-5,CASSYLSGEYTGELFF
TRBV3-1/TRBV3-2,CASMTGLAGVREQFF
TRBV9,CASSVVPGLGNTEAFF
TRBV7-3,CASSLQGNTEAFF
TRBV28,CASRRTGGNYEQYF
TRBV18,CASSQDSNSYEQYF
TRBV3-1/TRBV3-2,CASSQRTGRTYEQYF
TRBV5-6,CASSPPRGLWYNEQFF
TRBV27,CASGRRQFMRSVVSVQYF
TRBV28,CASSGPGQGSHEQYF